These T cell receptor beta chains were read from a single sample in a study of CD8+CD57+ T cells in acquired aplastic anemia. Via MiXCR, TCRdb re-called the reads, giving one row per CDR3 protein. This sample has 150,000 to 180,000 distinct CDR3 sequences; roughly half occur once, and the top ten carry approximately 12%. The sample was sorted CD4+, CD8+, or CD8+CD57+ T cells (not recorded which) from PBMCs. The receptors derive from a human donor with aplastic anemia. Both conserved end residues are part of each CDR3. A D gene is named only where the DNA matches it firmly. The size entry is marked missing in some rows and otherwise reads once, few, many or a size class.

DNA: TGTGCCAGCAGTGAATATTCGACGGACCGTGAAGCTTTCTTT
CDR3: CASSEYSTDREAFF
V: TRBV25-1
length: 14
size: NA
J: TRBJ1-1
D: NA

DNA: TGTGCCAGCAGTGACTCGGCTAGCGGGGCGTTGGATACGCAGTATTTT
CDR3: CASSDSASGALDTQYF
V: TRBV6-4
length: 16
size: NA
J: TRBJ2-3
D: TRBD2

DNA: TGTGCCAGCAGATTTGCCGGGTCCAGGGGCACCGGGGAGCTGTTTTTT
CDR3: CASRFAGSRGTGELFF
V: TRBV5-5
length: 16
size: NA
J: TRBJ2-2
D: NA

DNA: TGTGCCAGCAGTGTGAGGGGACAGGTGCGGATCACCCTCCACTTT
CDR3: CASSVRGQVRITLHF
V: TRBV2
length: 15
size: NA
J: TRBJ1-6
D: TRBD1

DNA: TGTGCCAGCACCCGTGGACAGGGGGCGCGGGATGGTGAAGCTTTCTTT
CDR3: CASTRGQGARDGEAFF
V: TRBV11-1
length: 16
size: NA
J: TRBJ1-1
D: TRBD1

DNA: TGCGCCAGCAGCTCGTGGACGGTGAGCTCCTACGAGCAGTACTTC
CDR3: CASSSWTVSSYEQYF
V: TRBV5-1
length: 15
size: NA
J: TRBJ2-7
D: NA

DNA: TGCAGTGCGACCCGGGACGGCGTGGGCTACACCTTC
CDR3: CSATRDGVGYTF
V: TRBV20-1
length: 12
size: NA
J: TRBJ1-2
D: NA

DNA: TGTGCCACCACTCCTGGGGGGCGCTTTGGGAATTCACCCCTCCACTTT
CDR3: CATTPGGRFGNSPLHF
V: TRBV25-1
length: 16
size: NA
J: TRBJ1-6
D: NA

DNA: TGTGCCAGCAACCCCCAGGTGAACGGGGAGCTGTTTTTT
CDR3: CASNPQVNGELFF
V: TRBV16
length: 13
size: many
J: TRBJ2-2
D: NA

DNA: TGTGCCATCAGTGAAGGGACAGGGCGAGAGACCCAGTACTTC
CDR3: CAISEGTGRETQYF
V: TRBV10-3
length: 14
size: NA
J: TRBJ2-5
D: TRBD1

DNA: TGTGCCAGCAACGAGGTCGGGGGATCCGAAAAACTGTTTTTT
CDR3: CASNEVGGSEKLFF
V: TRBV7-9
length: 14
size: NA
J: TRBJ1-4
D: NA

DNA: TGCAGTGCTAGTGGGACTAGCGGGGCTCAGGAGACCCAGTACTTC
CDR3: CSASGTSGAQETQYF
V: TRBV20-1
length: 15
size: NA
J: TRBJ2-5
D: TRBD2

DNA: TGCAGCGAAAACAGGGACACTGAAGCTTTCTTT
CDR3: CSENRDTEAFF
V: TRBV20-1
length: 11
size: NA
J: TRBJ1-1
D: NA

DNA: TGTGCCAGCAGTTACCCAGGGGGCGGCAATCAGCCCCAGCATTTT
CDR3: CASSYPGGGNQPQHF
V: TRBV6-2/TRBV6-3
length: 15
size: few
J: TRBJ1-5
D: TRBD1

DNA: TGTGCCAGCAGATACCGGACAGCTAGCACAGATACGCAGTATTTT
CDR3: CASRYRTASTDTQYF
V: TRBV12-3/TRBV12-4
length: 15
size: many
J: TRBJ2-3
D: NA

DNA: TGTGCCACCCAGGTGGGTGACGGCTTCTACGAGCAGTACTTC
CDR3: CATQVGDGFYEQYF
V: TRBV10-3
length: 14
size: few
J: TRBJ2-7
D: NA

DNA: TGCGCCAGCAGCCAAGCACCCCTGGAGAGTTACGAGCAGTACTTC
CDR3: CASSQAPLESYEQYF
V: TRBV4-1
length: 15
size: many
J: TRBJ2-7
D: NA

DNA: TGCAGCGTTGATCCGGGGACAGATACGCAGTATTTT
CDR3: CSVDPGTDTQYF
V: TRBV29-1
length: 12
size: NA
J: TRBJ2-3
D: NA

DNA: TGTGCCATCAGTGAGCGCGGATCAGGGCAGCCCCAGCATTTT
CDR3: CAISERGSGQPQHF
V: TRBV7-8
length: 14
size: NA
J: TRBJ1-5
D: NA

DNA: TGTGCCAGCAGTGGGACAGGGGCTGACTCCTACGAGCAGTACTTC
CDR3: CASSGTGADSYEQYF
V: TRBV2
length: 15
size: NA
J: TRBJ2-7
D: TRBD1

DNA: TGTGCCAGCAGTTACTCTCGACGAACCGGGGAGCTGTTTTTT
CDR3: CASSYSRRTGELFF
V: TRBV6-5
length: 14
size: many
J: TRBJ2-2
D: NA

DNA: TGTGCCAGCGGTAGGGATGAGCAGTTCTTC
CDR3: CASGRDEQFF
V: TRBV6-1
length: 10
size: many
J: TRBJ2-1
D: NA

DNA: TGTGCCAGCAATCTGGACAGCCAAGAGACCCAGTACTTC
CDR3: CASNLDSQETQYF
V: TRBV2
length: 13
size: NA
J: TRBJ2-5
D: NA

DNA: TGTGCCAGCAGTGAAGCGCGCGGGAACCTTAACTACGAGCAGTACTTC
CDR3: CASSEARGNLNYEQYF
V: TRBV6-1
length: 16
size: many
J: TRBJ2-7
D: NA

DNA: TGCGCCAGCAGCCAAGATGGGGGGAAACTAGAAGCTGGCTACACCTTC
CDR3: CASSQDGGKLEAGYTF
V: TRBV4-1
length: 16
size: many
J: TRBJ1-2
D: NA

DNA: TGTGCCAGCAGCGTCGGGGACAGGGCCGGAAACACCATATATTTT
CDR3: CASSVGDRAGNTIYF
V: TRBV9
length: 15
size: many
J: TRBJ1-3
D: TRBD1

DNA: TGTGCCAGCAGCCGAGGGACTAGCGGGGGGATGGGCACAGATACGCAGTATTTT
CDR3: CASSRGTSGGMGTDTQYF
V: TRBV6-1
length: 18
size: many
J: TRBJ2-3
D: TRBD2

DNA: TGTGCCAGCAGCCCCTTAAAAACTACTAACTATGGCTACACCTTC
CDR3: CASSPLKTTNYGYTF
V: TRBV7-9
length: 15
size: many
J: TRBJ1-2
D: NA

DNA: TGCAGTGCGAGGGGTAGCGTGGTTAACAATGAGCAGTTCTTC
CDR3: CSARGSVVNNEQFF
V: TRBV20-1
length: 14
size: once
J: TRBJ2-1
D: NA

DNA: TGTGCCAGCAGCCATTACAGGGAATGGACTGAAGCTTTCTTT
CDR3: CASSHYREWTEAFF
V: TRBV5-6
length: 14
size: NA
J: TRBJ1-1
D: NA

DNA: TGCAGCGTAGGGGTTGGGGCCAACGTCCTGACTTTC
CDR3: CSVGVGANVLTF
V: TRBV29-1
length: 12
size: NA
J: TRBJ2-6
D: NA

DNA: TGTGCCAGCAGCCGGGGGGGACCCTACGAGCAGTACTTC
CDR3: CASSRGGPYEQYF
V: TRBV3-1
length: 13
size: many
J: TRBJ2-7
D: TRBD2

DNA: TGTGCCAGCAGCCCCAGCCGTGACAACCGTAAGTTCTTC
CDR3: CASSPSRDNRKFF
V: TRBV11-3
length: 13
size: many
J: TRBJ2-1
D: NA

DNA: TGTGCCAGTACCCCCGGACCTGGGGCCAACGTCCTGACTTTC
CDR3: CASTPGPGANVLTF
V: TRBV19
length: 14
size: many
J: TRBJ2-6
D: NA

DNA: TGTGCCAGCAGTTACAGGCGGAACACTGAAGCTTTCTTT
CDR3: CASSYRRNTEAFF
V: TRBV6-5
length: 13
size: NA
J: TRBJ1-1
D: NA